This T cell receptor beta chain comes out of a study of OX40 agonist ivuxolimab in advanced cancers. In terms of the full investigation: Ivuxolimab was an agonistic, fully human IgG2 monoclonal antibody directed against OX40 (CD134), a costimulatory receptor. Intravenous ivuxolimab was administered to patients every 2 weeks at six dose levels: 0.01, 0.1, 0.3, 1.5, 3 and 10 mg/kg. Of the roughly 52 dose-escalation patients, hepatocellular carcinoma was present in approximately 20, melanoma in approximately 15, renal cell carcinoma in 9 and head and neck cancer in 9. A male proportion of approximately 83% and a mean age of approximately 62 years, ranging from roughly 23 to 79, were recorded for the dose-escalation cohort. Patients were allowed to have had prior anti-PD-1, anti-PD-L1 or anti-CTLA-4 therapy, and around two fifths of the dose-escalation patients had been treated with checkpoint inhibitors. Partial responses occurred in three dose-escalation patients: two with cutaneous melanoma and one with hepatocellular carcinoma. Peripheral TCRbeta sequencing aimed to test whether ivuxolimab altered TCR sequence diversity and caused clonal T-cell expansion. The paper describes the monotherapy dose-escalation part (N = 52 patients) of the phase I trial of ivuxolimab. The full study reports these points: After ivuxolimab, more expanded clones were found on average in CD8+ T cells than in CD4+ T cells. The antigen specificity of the peripheral T cells that underwent clonal expansion was not determined. At doses of 0.1 to 3.0 mg/kg, clonal expansion of both CD4+ and CD8+ blood T cells was observed from baseline to week 6. In the 0.1-3.0 mg/kg groups, partial responders had among the lowest normalized peripheral clonal expansion, particularly in CD8+ T cells. Low levels of normalized T-cell clonal expansion were also seen in some patients who did not respond.

Of note for this clone: Which antigen it targets is not known. One base away there is no much larger clone; base qualities are not given. Other DNA sequences from this sample encode an identical CDR3 as well.

Genomic DNA was isolated from the sorted cells so that the TCRbeta CDR3 region could be sequenced. The immunoSEQ Assay was used to sequence the TCRbeta CDR3 regions. Entries here come from immuneACCESS through TCRdb and include only in-frame sequences with V and J called. Some clones fail to appear in such tables; in the studies checked, an unresolved V gene covers under half of the shortfall, and the cause of the remainder is unknown. This sample lists over 30,000 clones; approximately 80% were detected once. Under 2% of the sample is taken by the ten largest. From the germline V gene, CDR1 is SGHTA and CDR2 is FQGNSA. V loses 1 base, J loses 0 bases, and the germline ends lie 7 bases apart. Inclusive of the bounding cysteine and phenylalanine, the CDR3 is 15 residues long. Here the CDR3 DNA is all that survives: 45 bases in frame from base 1. The trial excluded patients who had a history of autoimmune disease or were on systemic immunosuppression. In every dose cohort, peripheral blood was drawn for TCR sequencing at baseline, cycle 4 day 1, and cycle 7 day 1. Samples came from an open-label, multicenter, first-in-human phase I dose-escalation trial of ivuxolimab. Adults with locally advanced or metastatic head and neck squamous cell, hepatocellular, melanoma or renal cell carcinoma were enrolled in the trial. Before TCR sequencing, CD4+ and CD8+ T cells were separately sorted from peripheral blood.

The source was CD4+ or CD8+ T cells sorted from blood, collected in a trial of the OX40 agonist ivuxolimab. The origin of this receptor is an adult with an advanced solid tumor such as melanoma, head and neck, liver or kidney cancer. The chain is assembled from TRBV7-2 and TRBJ1-5; the D gene remains uncertain. This receptor has the CDR3 CASSLVVNSNQPQHF. The nucleotide sequence is given as TGTGCCAGCAGCTTAGTCGTAAATAGCAATCAGCCCCAGCATTTT.